The next 22 T cell receptor beta chains were all read from a single sample in a study of blood T cell repertoires in COVID-19. TCRdb's copy holds only in-frame clones and misses some; the assay was immunoSEQ multiplex PCR. The sample has 150,000 or so clones, 80% seen once. Sequences were obtained from PBMCs or T cells enriched from blood (not recorded which). The origin of the receptors is a man between 35 and 55 years old who had recovered from COVID-19.

The chain recombines TRBV24-1 with TRBJ1-5; 8 positions match TRBD1. This CDR3 comprises 14 residues. J lost 4 bases, V lost 4 bases, and 2 bases had no gene match. Per the germline V gene, CDR1 is KGHDR and CDR2 is SFDVKD. As DNA, the CDR3 is TGTGCCACCAGTGACCACAGGGGGAATCAGCCCCAGCATTTT. The encoded protein is CATSDHRGNQPQHF.

The J gene is TRBJ1-2, the V gene TRBV25-1, with unresolved D. Trimming left V 1 base short and J 8 bases short, with 11 bases between. CDR3 length: 13 amino acids. In germline, CDR1 is MGHDK, CDR2 SYGVNS. The CDR3, as DNA: TGTGCCAGCAGTGAATCCGGGGTCTGGGGCTACACCTTC. Its translation is CASSESGVWGYTF.

This clone has only a few counts. This chain connects TRBV5-1 to TRBJ1-4; 10 positions agree with TRBD1. The ends lost 6 bases at V and 8 bases at J; junction bases unmatched: 7. The CDR3 totals 14 residues. Germline CDR1 reads SGHRS; CDR2 reads YFSETQ. The CDR3: CASTIGQGGEKLFF. The CDR3, as DNA: TGCGCCAGCACCATAGGACAGGGGGGAGAAAAACTGTTTTTT.

This chain joins TRBV30 and TRBJ1-2; 12 bases agree with TRBD1. The trim removed 3 bases at V and 8 bases at J, leaving 10 bases unmatched. There are 15 residues in the CDR3. Germline CDR1 reads GTSNPN; CDR2 reads SVGIG (reference sequence). The CDR3 DNA follows: TGTGCCTGGAGCCCCCAGGGACAGGGGGCGCGGGGCTACACCTTC. Translated: CAWSPQGQGARGYTF.

V is TRBV7-8 and J is TRBJ1-3, with D maybe TRBD1 (6 bases). The germline V gene has CDR1 SGHVS and CDR2 FQNEAQ. V was trimmed by 4 bases and J by 0 bases, leaving 7 bases between them. The CDR3 consists of 14 residues. This chain's CDR3 is CASSWTDSGNTIYF. The DNA for the CDR3 is TGTGCCAGCAGCTGGACAGACTCTGGAAACACCATATATTTT.

The CDR3 is CASSFRGGGRTDTQYF. In DNA, the CDR3 is TGTGCCAGCAGCTTCCGCGGCGGGGGGCGAACAGATACGCAGTATTTT. This chain links TRBV13 with TRBJ2-3; 8 positions match TRBD2. This CDR3 is built from 16 residues. The V gene end was trimmed by 3 bases and the J gene end by 3 bases; junction bases not matched to a gene: 8. In germline, CDR1 is PRHDT, CDR2 FYEKMQ (reference sequence). Full variable domain (rest looked up from reference TRBV13 and TRBJ2-3): AAGVIQSPRHLIKEKRETATLKCYPIPRHDTVYWYQQGPGQDPQFLISFYEKMQSDKGSIPDRFSAQQFSDYHSELNMSSLELGDSALYFCASSFRGGGRTDTQYFGPGTRLTVL.

The chain links TRBV30 to TRBJ2-2; the D gene is possibly TRBD1 (5 bases). CDR1 is GTSNPN, CDR2 SVGIG, per germline (reference sequence). Trimming pared 2 bases from V and 5 bases from J, leaving 15 bases between. The CDR3 is made up of 15 amino acids. This chain's CDR3 is CAWSRGRVETGELFF. DNA of the CDR3: TGTGCCTGGAGTAGGGGCAGGGTCGAAACCGGGGAGCTGTTTTTT. The variable domain in full, with the rest retrieved from reference TRBV30 and TRBJ2-2, is SQTIHQWPATLVQPVGSPLSLECTVEGTSNPNLYWYRQAAGRGLQLLFYSVGIGQISSEVPQNLSASRPQDRQFILSSKKLLLSDSGFYLCAWSRGRVETGELFFGEGSRLTVL.

This clone showed up just a few times. The rearrangement links TRBV19 to TRBJ1-1, with D tentatively TRBD1 (6 bases). V was trimmed by 0 bases and J by 6 bases, leaving 11 bases between them. CDR1 and CDR2 (germline): LNHDA, SQIVND (reference sequence). The CDR3 loop spans 14 amino acids. The CDR3 reads CASSIDQKGAEAFF. CDR3 bases: TGTGCCAGTAGTATAGATCAGAAGGGGGCTGAAGCTTTCTTT.

This chain connects TRBV5-1 to TRBJ2-3; 9 positions agree with TRBD1. Losses at the gene ends were 1 base for V and 1 base for J; bases not matched to a gene: 1. CDR1 is SGHRS and CDR2 is YFSETQ in the germline V gene. This CDR3 has 15 residues. This CDR3 reads CASSLRTGGTDTQYF. DNA for the CDR3: TGCGCCAGCAGCTTGCGGACAGGGGGCACAGATACGCAGTATTTT.

The V and J genes are TRBV7-3 and TRBJ2-1, with 9 bases that match TRBD2. The CDR3 length is 16 residues. V gave up 0 bases and J gave up 7 bases; unmatched junction bases: 7. Germline values: CDR1 SGHTA, CDR2 FQGTGA. This CDR3 reads CASSLTGSGGRNEQFF. In DNA form, the CDR3 reads TGTGCCAGCAGCTTAACGGGTAGCGGGGGTAGGAATGAGCAGTTCTTC.

In its sample, this clone was seen once. The J gene is TRBJ2-2, the V gene TRBV7-8, with TRBD2 matching 8 bases. The CDR3 contains 16 residues. J was trimmed by 4 bases and V by 6 bases; bases with no gene match: 10. CDR1 and CDR2 from the germline V gene are SGHVS and FQNEAQ. The CDR3 loop is CASRSAGGPVTGELFF. The CDR3 DNA sequence: TGTGCCAGCAGATCTGCGGGGGGCCCGGTCACCGGGGAGCTGTTTTTT.

The chain links TRBV5-1 to TRBJ1-6; 10 bases agree with TRBD1. With V trimmed by 0 bases and J by 5 bases, 5 bases remained unmatched. Germline V gene data show CDR1 as SGHRS and CDR2 as YFSETQ. The CDR3 is made up of 17 amino acids. The CDR3, as DNA: TGCGCCAGCAGCTTGGCATCGACAGGGGGCCATAATTCACCCCTCCACTTT. Encoded protein: CASSLASTGGHNSPLHF.

The chain uses TRBV19 and TRBJ1-2; TRBD1 aligns across 8 bases. CDR1 is LNHDA and CDR2 is SQIVND in the germline V gene (reference sequence). The CDR3 sequence is 15 residues long. V gave up 5 bases and J gave up 4 bases; unmatched junction bases: 9. CDR3 in amino acids: CASSVGQGTLYGYTF. CDR3 bases: TGTGCCAGTAGTGTAGGACAGGGTACGCTCTATGGCTACACCTTC.

J is TRBJ1-5 and V is TRBV9, with 7 bases fitting TRBD1. CDR3 length: 16 residues. CDR1 SGDLS and CDR2 YYNGEE come from the germline V gene. V shed 4 bases, J shed 11 bases, and the junction held 18 bases outside the gene matches. The CDR3, as DNA: TGTGCCAGCAGCCCTGGGGACAGCCGATCATGGTCGACCCAGCATTTT. Its translation: CASSPGDSRSWSTQHF.

This clone was observed a single time. J is TRBJ2-3 and V is TRBV9; the match to TRBD2 covers 16 bases. There are 17 residues in the CDR3. Germline V lookup: CDR1 SGDLS, CDR2 YYNGEE. J was trimmed by 2 bases and V by 3 bases; bases with no gene match: 3. In DNA form, the CDR3 reads TGTGCCAGCAGCGCGGGACTAGCGGGGGGGATCACAGATACGCAGTATTTT. As protein: CASSAGLAGGITDTQYF.

This chain uses TRBV19 with TRBJ1-5, with a possible D match to TRBD1 (6 bases). This CDR3 contains 13 residues. V was trimmed by 7 bases and J by 7 bases, leaving 14 bases between them. Germline V gene lookup returns CDR1 LNHDA and CDR2 SQIVND (reference sequence). CDR3 in amino acids: CASTIQGYQPQHF. CDR3 DNA sequence: TGTGCCAGTACCATACAGGGTTACCAGCCCCAGCATTTT.

The chain is built from TRBV3-1 (or the pseudogene TRBV3-2) and TRBJ1-1; D possibly corresponds to TRBD1 (5 bases). The germline V and J ends were trimmed by 2 bases and 11 bases, with 12 bases remaining between them. This CDR3 is built from 12 residues. Looked up from germline, CDR1 is LGHDT and CDR2 is YNNKEL (reference sequence). This chain's CDR3 is CASSQSRAEAFF. As DNA, the CDR3 is TGTGCCAGCAGCCAATCCAGGGCGGAGGCTTTCTTT.

The chain joins TRBV6-1 to TRBJ1-1, with 7 bases identical to TRBD1. The V segment lost 2 bases and the J segment 11 bases; nucleotides outside the gene matches: 11. The CDR3 length is 14 residues. CDR1 is MNHNS, CDR2 SASEGT, per germline. In DNA form, the CDR3 reads TGTGCCAGCAGTGAAACTGTCAGACAGGGTGGGGCTTTCTTT. It yields the protein CASSETVRQGGAFF.

Here the CDR3 reads CASSPPPGNTQYF. In nucleotides, the CDR3 is TGTGCCAGCAGCCCCCCCCCGGGGAATACGCAGTATTTT. The chain joins TRBV27 to TRBJ2-3; D is perhaps TRBD2 (5 bases). Germline CDR1 reads MNHEY; CDR2 reads SMNVEV (reference sequence). The CDR3 extends over 13 amino acids. V shed 6 bases and J shed 7 bases, with 14 bases lying between them.

This chain joins TRBV28 and TRBJ1-2; weak D call: TRBD1 (5 bases). The ends were cut back, 2 bases at V and 8 bases at J, with 12 bases in the middle. This CDR3 is 13 amino acids long. The germline gives CDR1 MDHEN, CDR2 SYDVKM. The CDR3 loop reads CASSLVQGGGYTF. The CDR3 coding sequence is TGTGCCAGCAGTTTAGTGCAGGGTGGGGGCTACACCTTC.

The rearrangement joins TRBV18 to TRBJ1-2; 7 bases fit TRBD1. Germline V gives CDR1 KGHSH, CDR2 LQKENI. The ends lost 2 bases at V and 7 bases at J; junction bases unmatched: 13. This CDR3 is built from 16 residues. The CDR3 region is CASSPVGLTGSSGYTF. CDR3 sequence (DNA): TGTGCCAGCTCACCAGTGGGGCTGACAGGGAGCAGTGGCTACACCTTC.

This clone was picked up one time. This rearrangement joins TRBV4-1 to TRBJ1-2; 7 bases agree with TRBD1. Looked up from germline, CDR1 is MGHRA and CDR2 is YSYEKL. The CDR3 loop spans 13 amino acids. V lost 3 bases and J lost 2; bases outside the gene matches: 0. The CDR3 reads CASSQTGNYGYTF. CDR3 sequence (DNA): TGCGCCAGCAGCCAGACAGGGAACTATGGCTACACCTTC.